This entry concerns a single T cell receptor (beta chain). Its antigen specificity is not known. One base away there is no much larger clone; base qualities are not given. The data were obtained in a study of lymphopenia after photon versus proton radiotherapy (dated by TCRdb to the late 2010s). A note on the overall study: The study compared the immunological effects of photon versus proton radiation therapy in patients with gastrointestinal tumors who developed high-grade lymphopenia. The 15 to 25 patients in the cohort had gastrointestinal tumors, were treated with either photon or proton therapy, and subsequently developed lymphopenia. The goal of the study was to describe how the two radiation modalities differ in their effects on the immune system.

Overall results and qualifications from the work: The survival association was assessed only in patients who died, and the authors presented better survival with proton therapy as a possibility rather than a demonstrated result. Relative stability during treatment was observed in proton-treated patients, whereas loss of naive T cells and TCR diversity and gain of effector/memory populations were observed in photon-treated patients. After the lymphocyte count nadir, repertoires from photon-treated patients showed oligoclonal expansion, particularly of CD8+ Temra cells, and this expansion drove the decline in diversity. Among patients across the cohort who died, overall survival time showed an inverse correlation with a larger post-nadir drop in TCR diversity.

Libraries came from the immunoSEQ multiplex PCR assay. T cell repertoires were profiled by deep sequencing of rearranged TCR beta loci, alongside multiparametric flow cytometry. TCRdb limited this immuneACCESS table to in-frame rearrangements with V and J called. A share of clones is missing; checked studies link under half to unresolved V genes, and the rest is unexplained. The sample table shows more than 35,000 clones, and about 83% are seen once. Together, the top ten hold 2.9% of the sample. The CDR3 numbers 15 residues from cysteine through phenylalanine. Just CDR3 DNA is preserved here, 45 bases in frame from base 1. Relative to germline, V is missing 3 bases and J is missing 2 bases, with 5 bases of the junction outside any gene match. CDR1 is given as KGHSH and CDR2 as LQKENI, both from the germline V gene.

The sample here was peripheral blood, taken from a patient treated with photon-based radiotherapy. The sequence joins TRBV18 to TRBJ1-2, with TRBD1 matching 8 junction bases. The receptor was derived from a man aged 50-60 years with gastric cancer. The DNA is TGTGCCAGCTCACCGCGACAGGGGAAGAACTATGGCTACACCTTC. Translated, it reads CASSPRQGKNYGYTF.